This T cell receptor (beta chain) was documented in a study of blood T cell repertoires in COVID-19 (dated by TCRdb to 2018 to 2021). Study-wide context: Collaborator samples came from the United States, Italy and Spain and covered acute and convalescent phases of COVID-19. The prospective study material was composed of cDNA or gDNA derived from T cells, B-cell-depleted T cells, or PBMCs. Deeply sampled blood TCRbeta repertoires from subjects exposed to, actively infected with, or recovered from COVID-19 were included in the dataset. The repertoires were made available in a free public database intended to serve as a resource for research on the immune response to SARS-CoV-2. The samples were drawn from two sources: the first 160 participants of the ongoing ImmuneRACE study, and 950 to 1,500 subjects contributed by 6 global collaborators. The sample metadata nearly always contained a de-identified subject ID, COVID-19 status, age in years and sex. HLA class I and class II types, where available, came from metadata supplied by the sample provider rather than from assay-based typing.

As for this clone: The target of this receptor is not known. No base-level quality is on record; no much larger clone is a single base apart.

At one collaborating source in Seattle, patients were enrolled during active infection and were followed longitudinally through the course of disease. The collaborating institutions used their own protocols to collect whole blood in K2EDTA tubes. Collaborator samples were shipped for TCRbeta analysis as frozen whole blood, isolated PBMCs, or DNA extracted from either sample type. Summary of the overall study and its limitations: How much clinical and demographic metadata was included differed by source and by participant, and the metadata was provided uncurated.

The immunoSEQ Assay, a bias-controlled multiplex PCR, was used to amplify TCRbeta CDR3 regions from genomic DNA. In the paper's pipeline: Within the assay, amplification of reference gene primers was used to estimate how many nucleated cells each sample contained. To quantify the absolute abundance of each unique TCRbeta CDR3 rearrangement, sequence reads were collapsed and filtered. For each sample, productive Simpson clonality was calculated as the square root of Simpson's diversity index across productive rearrangements. TCRdb holds this immuneACCESS table with in-frame rearrangements only. Some clones are missing; in checked studies, unresolved V genes explain under half, and the rest has no known cause. The DNA was the basis for D and trimming; V, J and clone size are from that table. This sample holds under 95,000 clones; roughly 90% were observed only once. Of the sample, 2.6% falls within the top ten clones.

At the junction V is shortened by 4 bases and J by 5 bases, with 6 bases in between. The CDR3 spans 12 residues, from the cysteine through the phenylalanine. Only the CDR3 region is kept as DNA, spanning 36 bases read in frame from base 1. CDR1 and CDR2, per the germline V gene, are KGHDR and SFDVKD. Sequenced: peripheral blood. This receptor chain uses TRBV24-1 and TRBJ2-3; the D gene is unclear. This TCR was sampled from a middle-aged man with COVID-19, enrolled during active disease. The sequenced DNA is TGTGCCACCAGTGACCGGAGAGATACGCAGTATTTT. This encodes CATSDRRDTQYF.